The present T cell receptor (beta chain) was sequenced within a study of CD8 T cells in Susac syndrome. Germline V CDR1 and CDR2: KGHSH, LQKENI. V was shortened by 1 base and J by 5 bases, with 11 bases between the two germline ends. The CDR3 has 14 residues. An amount of RNA that ranged from about 0.45 to 1 ug was reverse transcribed with random hexamers. An immunoSEQ multiplex PCR generated amplified TCR beta CDR3 products spanning 54 Vbeta and 13 Jbeta. TCRdb re-called the immunoSEQ multiplex PCR reads through MiXCR, storing one row per CDR3 protein. Of around 200,000 distinct CDR3 sequences in the sample, around 95% were seen once. This clonotype occurred once. Peripheral blood CD8+ and CD4+ T cells were profiled by TCR beta sequencing. Matching for age and sex applied to the controls, who were healthy donors.

The origin of this receptor is a human donor in good health. The sample was CD4+ T cells from PBMCs. The chain is built from TRBV18 and TRBJ1-1; D gene unclear. Here the CDR3 DNA reads TGTGCCAGCTCACCACTGTCGGGAATAACTGAAGCTTTCTTT. Protein product: CASSPLSGITEAFF.